Below, 8 T cell receptor beta chains from the same sample are listed, as sequenced in a study of shared clonotypes between healthy human individuals. CD45RO negativity and positive selection for CCR7 defined naive CD8 cells, a population that excluded terminally differentiated effector memory CD45RA+ cells. Produced via immunoSEQ multiplex PCR; TCRdb's table is partial and in-frame only. The sample lists about 820,000 clones, almost 95% occurring once. The source material was naive CD8+ T cells sorted from blood. The receptors stem from a man aged 25-40 years in good health.

This chain connects TRBV7-6 to TRBJ1-4; no definite D call. This CDR3 is 14 amino acids long. V dropped 1 base and J dropped 7 bases, with 10 bases sitting between them. The V gene's germline CDR1 is SGHVS and CDR2 FNYEAQ. This CDR3 is CASSLVVTPEKLFF. The CDR3, as DNA: TGTGCCAGCAGCTTAGTTGTAACGCCTGAAAAACTGTTTTTT. Full variable domain (missing parts from reference TRBV7-6 and TRBJ1-4): GAGVSQSPRYKVTKRGQDVALRCDPISGHVSLYWYRQALGQGPEFLTYFNYEAQQDKSGLPNDRFSAERPEGSISTLTIQRTEQRDSAMYRCASSLVVTPEKLFFGSGTQLSVL.

This chain uses TRBV7-9 with TRBJ2-1; TRBD1 matches 8 bases. CDR1 is SEHNR and CDR2 is FQNEAQ in the germline V gene (reference sequence). This CDR3 has 15 amino acids. The trim removed 0 bases at V and 8 bases at J, leaving 6 bases unmatched. CDR3 sequence reads: CASSLAAGTGYEQFF. The CDR3 DNA sequence: TGTGCCAGCAGCTTAGCAGCCGGGACAGGATATGAGCAGTTCTTC. The variable domain in full, with the rest retrieved from reference TRBV7-9 and TRBJ2-1, is DTGVSQNPRHKITKRGQNVTFRCDPISEHNRLYWYRQTLGQGPEFLTYFQNEAQLEKSRLLSDRFSAERPKGSFSTLEIQRTEQGDSAMYLCASSLAAGTGYEQFFGPGTRLTVL.

This chain joins TRBV4-1 and TRBJ1-4, with unresolved D. With 4 bases removed from V and 4 bases from J, the gap between germline ends came to 10 bases. This CDR3 comprises 14 residues. The V gene's germline CDR1 is MGHRA and CDR2 YSYEKL. The CDR3 loop reads CASSPTELNEKLFF. The CDR3 bases are TGCGCCAGCAGCCCGACGGAGCTTAATGAAAAACTGTTTTTT.

The rearrangement joins TRBV2 to TRBJ2-1; D is unresolved. The germline V and J ends were trimmed by 1 base and 8 bases, with 18 bases remaining between them. Germline CDR1 is SNHLY and CDR2 is FYNNEI. This CDR3 spans 16 amino acids. CDR3 loop: CASSEGATLGFHEQFF. The CDR3 nucleotides are TGTGCCAGCAGTGAAGGAGCGACTTTAGGGTTCCATGAGCAGTTCTTC.

The chain links TRBV4-2 to TRBJ2-4; D gene ambiguous. Germline CDR1 LGHNA, CDR2 YNFKEQ. V was shortened by 0 bases and J by 0 bases, with 6 bases between the two germline ends. The CDR3 runs to 15 residues. The CDR3 DNA reads TGTGCCAGCAGCCAAGATCACATAGCCAAAAACATTCAGTACTTC. As protein: CASSQDHIAKNIQYF.

The chain joins TRBV29-1 to TRBJ2-2; D remains unclear. The CDR3 runs 13 residues. Germline V lookup: CDR1 SQVTM, CDR2 ANQGSEA. V was cut by 3 bases and J by 2 bases, with 7 bases left in between. CDR3 region: CSVDVGNTGELFF. The CDR3 DNA sequence: TGCAGCGTTGATGTCGGAAACACCGGGGAGCTGTTTTTT.

A few counts support this clone. The V gene is TRBV7-9, the J gene TRBJ2-1; no clear D. Germline assignment: CDR1 SEHNR and CDR2 FQNEAQ (reference sequence). V lost 5 bases and J lost 4, with 9 bases in between. The CDR3 consists of 13 residues. The CDR3 coding sequence is TGTGCCAGCAGCATGGTGAGGTACAATGAGCAGTTCTTC. The encoded protein is CASSMVRYNEQFF.

V gene TRBV4-1 combines with J gene TRBJ2-1, with TRBD2 matching 9 bases. J was trimmed by 6 bases and V by 4 bases; bases with no gene match: 10. Germline lookup yields CDR1 MGHRA and CDR2 YSYEKL. This CDR3 has 16 residues. CDR3 sequence reads: CASSPEAGTSRNEQFF. Here the CDR3 DNA reads TGCGCCAGCAGCCCTGAAGCCGGGACTAGCCGCAATGAGCAGTTCTTC.